The 10 T cell receptor beta chains listed next were all sequenced from one sample in a study of a mutant IDH1 vaccine in newly diagnosed glioma. Their cognate antigens are unknown. Time point meaning: week 23, last vaccination. Vaccination used 300 ug of mutant IDH1 20-mer peptide per dose, with topical imiquimod. Generated by immunoSEQ multiplex PCR, the TCRdb table keeps only in-frame clones and is missing some. The sample includes tens of thousands of clones, 75% to 90% of them seen just once. The starting material was PBMCs, obtained from a glioma patient whose treatment included an IDH1 peptide vaccine. These receptors were obtained from a woman aged 50 to 60 with glioma.

This clone occurred once. This chain joins TRBV5-1 and TRBJ2-7; 8 bases fit TRBD2. This CDR3 contains 15 residues. Germline V gives CDR1 SGHRS, CDR2 YFSETQ. Trimming at V came to 2 bases and at J to 2 bases, leaving 6 bases not matched to a gene. The CDR3 loop is CASSFSREVTYEQYF. Written as DNA, the CDR3 is TGCGCCAGCAGCTTCTCGCGGGAGGTTACCTACGAGCAGTACTTC.

The V and J genes are TRBV9 and TRBJ2-7; TRBD2 aligns across 9 bases. V dropped 3 bases and J dropped 1; count of bases not matched to a gene: 5. The CDR3 covers 15 residues. The germline gives CDR1 SGDLS, CDR2 YYNGEE. CDR3 bases: TGTGCCAGCAGCGAGGGGACTAGCTCGTCCTACGAGCAGTACTTC. This translates into CASSEGTSSSYEQYF.

The chain is built from TRBV30 and TRBJ2-7; the D is unclear. Germline V gives CDR1 GTSNPN, CDR2 SVGIG (reference sequence). The CDR3 extends over 13 amino acids. Trimming pared 0 bases from V and 6 bases from J, leaving 12 bases between. CDR3 sequence reads: CAWSVLPAREQYF. In DNA form, the CDR3 reads TGTGCCTGGAGTGTATTGCCGGCTCGCGAGCAGTACTTC.

The table lists this clone with a few counts. The rearrangement joins TRBV4-1 to TRBJ2-7, with D unclear. The germline CDR1 and CDR2 sequences are MGHRA and YSYEKL. V lost 1 base and J lost 5, with 9 bases in between. This CDR3 comprises 13 residues. As DNA, the CDR3 is TGCGCCAGCAGCCAAGTTCCCAGAGACGAGCAGTACTTC. As protein: CASSQVPRDEQYF.

The chain joins TRBV10-1 to TRBJ1-1; 9 bases align to TRBD1. CDR1 and CDR2 (germline): WNHNN, SYGVQD (reference sequence). Trimming took 5 bases from V and 4 from J; bases not matched to a gene: 5. The CDR3 has 14 amino acids. CDR3 nucleotide sequence: TGCGCCAGCAGTCGCGGGACAGGGATCACTGAAGCTTTCTTT. Translating gives CASSRGTGITEAFF.

CDR3 sequence: CAWSVLSGRGNTIYF. The CDR3 DNA is TGTGCCTGGAGTGTCCTATCAGGTCGTGGAAACACCATATATTTT. The rearrangement joins TRBV30 to TRBJ1-3; D unresolved. V was pared by 0 bases and J by 3 bases, with 12 bases between. This CDR3 comprises 15 residues. Germline CDR1 and CDR2: GTSNPN and SVGIG (reference sequence).

This chain connects TRBV11-2 to TRBJ2-2, with unresolved D. V lost 8 bases and J lost 1, with 11 bases in between. Germline CDR1 is SGHAT and CDR2 is FQNNGV. CDR3 length equals 14 residues. CDR3 sequence (DNA): TGTGCCAGCGCGAGGAGAGGGAACACCGGGGAGCTGTTTTTT. The encoded protein is CASARRGNTGELFF.

The chain carries TRBV27 and TRBJ2-7; the D is unclear. Germline CDR1 is MNHEY and CDR2 is SMNVEV (reference sequence). Deletions cut 6 bases from V and 3 bases from J, with 18 bases between. The CDR3 consists of 15 residues. The CDR3, as DNA: TGTGCCAGCAGCCCGCGAGTCCCAACTATCTACGAGCAGTACTTC. Protein: CASSPRVPTIYEQYF.

The chain links TRBV6-5 to TRBJ1-5, with D unclear. V lost 0 bases, J lost 6 bases, and 9 bases lay in between. This CDR3 has 14 amino acids. Germline CDR1 is MNHEY and CDR2 is SVGAGI. The CDR3 spells CASSYSFGSQPQHF. The CDR3 DNA sequence: TGTGCCAGCAGTTACTCCTTTGGGAGTCAGCCCCAGCATTTT.

This chain uses TRBV29-1 with TRBJ2-1; the match to TRBD1 covers 9 bases. The CDR3 sequence is 13 residues long. J lost 9 bases, V lost 5 bases, and 8 bases had no gene match. Looked up from germline, CDR1 is SQVTM and CDR2 is ANQGSEA. In DNA, the CDR3 is TGCAGCGTTTCTCAGCGGGACAGGGCTGAGCAGTTCTTC. Translating gives CSVSQRDRAEQFF.